This TCR beta chain was identified in a study of shared clonotypes between healthy human individuals. In the naive CD8 group, cells lacked CD45RO and were positively selected for CCR7, so terminally differentiated effector memory CD45RA+ cells were left out. Profiled with immunoSEQ multiplex PCR; TCRdb holds only in-frame clones, not every one. Altogether nearly 2 million clones are present, about 95% being singletons, with the ten largest covering more than 0.95%. This clone was seen once. The V end was cut by 4 bases, the J end by 0 bases, with 7 bases between. CDR3 length equals 14 residues. CDR1 is SNHLY, CDR2 FYNNEI, per germline.

The sequence was collected from a man aged 18-30 years in good health. Input material: naive CD8+ T cells sorted from blood. The rearrangement joins TRBV2 to TRBJ1-5; D is undetermined. The CDR3 sequence: CASSGWGSNQPQHF. DNA for the CDR3: TGTGCCAGCAGTGGATGGGGTAGCAATCAGCCCCAGCATTTT.